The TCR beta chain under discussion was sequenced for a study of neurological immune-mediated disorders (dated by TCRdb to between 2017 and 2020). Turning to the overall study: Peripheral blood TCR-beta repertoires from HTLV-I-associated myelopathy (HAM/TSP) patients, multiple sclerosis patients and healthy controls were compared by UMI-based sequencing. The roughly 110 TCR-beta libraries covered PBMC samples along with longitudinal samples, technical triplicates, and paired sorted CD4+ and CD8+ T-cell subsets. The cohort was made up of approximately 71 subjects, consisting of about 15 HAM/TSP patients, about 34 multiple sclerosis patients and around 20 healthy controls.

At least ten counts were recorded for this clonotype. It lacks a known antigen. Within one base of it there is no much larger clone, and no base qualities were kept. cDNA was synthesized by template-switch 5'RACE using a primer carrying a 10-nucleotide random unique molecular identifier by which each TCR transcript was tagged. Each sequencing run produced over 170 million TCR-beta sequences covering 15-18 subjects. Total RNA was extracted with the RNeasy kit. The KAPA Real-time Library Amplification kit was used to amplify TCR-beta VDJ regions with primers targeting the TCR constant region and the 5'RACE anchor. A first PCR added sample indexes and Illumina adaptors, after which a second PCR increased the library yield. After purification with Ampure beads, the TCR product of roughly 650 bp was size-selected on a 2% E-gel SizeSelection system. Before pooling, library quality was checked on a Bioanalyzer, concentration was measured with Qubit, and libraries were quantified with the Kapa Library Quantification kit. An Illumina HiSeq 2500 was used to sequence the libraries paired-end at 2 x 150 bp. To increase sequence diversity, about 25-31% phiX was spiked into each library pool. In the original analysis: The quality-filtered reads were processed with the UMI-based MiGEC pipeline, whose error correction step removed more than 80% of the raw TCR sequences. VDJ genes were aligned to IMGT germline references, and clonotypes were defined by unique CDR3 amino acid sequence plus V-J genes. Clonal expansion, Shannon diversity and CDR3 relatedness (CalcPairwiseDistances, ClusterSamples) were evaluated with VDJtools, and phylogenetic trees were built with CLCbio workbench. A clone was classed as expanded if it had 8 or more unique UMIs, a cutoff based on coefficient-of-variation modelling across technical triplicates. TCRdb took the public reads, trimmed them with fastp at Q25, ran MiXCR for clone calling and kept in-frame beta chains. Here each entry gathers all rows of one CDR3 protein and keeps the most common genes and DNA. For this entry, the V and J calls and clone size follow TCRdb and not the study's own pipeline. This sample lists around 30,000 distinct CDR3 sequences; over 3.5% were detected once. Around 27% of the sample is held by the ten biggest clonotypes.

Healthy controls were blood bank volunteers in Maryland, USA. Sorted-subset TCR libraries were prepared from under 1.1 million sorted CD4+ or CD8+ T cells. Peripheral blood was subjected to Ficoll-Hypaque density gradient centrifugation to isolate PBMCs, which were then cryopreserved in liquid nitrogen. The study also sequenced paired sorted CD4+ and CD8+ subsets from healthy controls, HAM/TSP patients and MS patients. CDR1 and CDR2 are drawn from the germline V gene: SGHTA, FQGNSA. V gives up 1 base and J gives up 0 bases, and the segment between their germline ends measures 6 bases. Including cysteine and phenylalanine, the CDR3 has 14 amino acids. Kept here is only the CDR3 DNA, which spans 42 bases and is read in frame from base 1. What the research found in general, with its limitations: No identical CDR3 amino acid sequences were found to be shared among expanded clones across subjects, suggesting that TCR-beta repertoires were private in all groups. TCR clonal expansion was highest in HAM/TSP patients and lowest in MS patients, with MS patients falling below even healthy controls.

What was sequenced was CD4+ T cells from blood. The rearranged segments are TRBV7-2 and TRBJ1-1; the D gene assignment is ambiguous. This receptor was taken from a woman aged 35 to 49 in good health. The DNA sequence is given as TGTGCCAGCAGCTTAGTAGGGTTGAACACTGAAGCTTTCTTT. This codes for CASSLVGLNTEAFF. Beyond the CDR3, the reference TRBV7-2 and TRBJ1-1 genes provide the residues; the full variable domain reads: GAGVSQSPSNKVTEKGKDVELRCDPISGHTALYWYRQSLGQGLEFLIYFQGNSAPDKSGLPSDRFSAERTGGSVSTLTIQRTQQEDSAVYLCASSLVGLNTEAFFGQGTRLTVV.